These 31 T cell receptor beta chains originate from one sample sequenced in a study of cytomegalovirus exposure and HLA in healthy donors. Produced via immunoSEQ multiplex PCR; TCRdb's table is partial and in-frame only. The sample includes 68,000 or so clones, 80% to 90% seen only once; the top ten take roughly 1.2%. The sample comprised PBMCs. Receptors originate from a woman aged 18-29 years in good health and CMV-seronegative.

This sequence joins TRBV19 and TRBJ1-1; TRBD1 is a possible D gene (6 bases). Trimming cost V 6 bases and J 7 bases, with 15 bases left between them. Germline CDR1 LNHDA, CDR2 SQIVND (reference sequence). The CDR3 is made up of 13 amino acids. CDR3 in amino acids: CASRRGGRDEAFF. DNA for the CDR3: TGTGCCAGTAGGCGGGGGGGGCGTGATGAAGCTTTCTTT.

The chain is built from TRBV7-8 and TRBJ1-5; D is undetermined. Germline values: CDR1 SGHVS, CDR2 FQNEAQ. The CDR3 sequence is 16 residues long. The germline V and J ends were trimmed by 2 bases and 4 bases, with 15 bases remaining between them. The CDR3 DNA reads as TGTGCCAGCAGCTTATGGGCAACCACTCGGAATCAGCCCCAGCATTTT. Protein product: CASSLWATTRNQPQHF.

V usage is TRBV18 and J usage is TRBJ1-5; D gene uncertain. Trimming cost V 2 bases and J 1 base, with 12 bases left between them. Germline V gene sequence: CDR1 KGHSH, CDR2 LQKENI. The CDR3 is 16 residues long. The CDR3 protein is CASSPGRALSNQPQHF. In DNA form, the CDR3 reads TGTGCCAGCTCACCAGGGAGGGCTCTGAGCAATCAGCCCCAGCATTTT.

The gene calls are TRBV5-5 and TRBJ1-6, with 9 bases that match TRBD1. From germline, CDR1 is SGHKS and CDR2 YYEKEE (reference sequence). The trim removed 3 bases at V and 0 bases at J, leaving 10 bases unmatched. CDR3 length: 19 amino acids. CDR3: CASSYYGTGRYSYNSPLHF. Written as DNA, the CDR3 is TGTGCCAGCAGCTACTACGGGACAGGGAGATACTCCTATAATTCACCCCTCCACTTT.

The chain uses TRBV29-1 and TRBJ2-7; 9 bases align to TRBD1. Germline trimming cut 4 bases from V and 4 bases from J; bases unmatched to any gene: 5. The germline V gene encodes CDR1 SQVTM and CDR2 ANQGSEA. The CDR3 contains 13 residues. CDR3 residues: CSVATGGVYEQYF. The CDR3, as DNA: TGCAGCGTTGCGACAGGGGGAGTTTACGAGCAGTACTTC.

The chain joins TRBV28 to TRBJ1-1, with D possibly matching TRBD1 (5 bases). Germline lookup yields CDR1 MDHEN and CDR2 SYDVKM. The ends were cut back, 5 bases at V and 3 bases at J, with 10 bases in the middle. This CDR3 is built from 13 residues. CDR3 nucleotides: TGTGCCAGCAGTGGCCGGGGGTACACTGAAGCTTTCTTT. This translates into CASSGRGYTEAFF. Together with reference TRBV28 and TRBJ1-1, the CDR3 gives the full variable domain: DVKVTQSSRYLVKRTGEKVFLECVQDMDHENMFWYRQDPGLGLRLIYFSYDVKMKEKGDIPEGYSVSREKKERFSLILESASTNQTSMYLCASSGRGYTEAFFGQGTRLTVV.

This chain links TRBV19 with TRBJ2-3; a weak D match, TRBD2 (6 bases). Per germline, CDR1 LNHDA and CDR2 SQIVND (reference sequence). V was shortened by 6 bases and J by 10 bases, with 17 bases between the two germline ends. The CDR3 totals 13 residues. CDR3 sequence reads: CASRDPGVAAQYF. CDR3 sequence (DNA): TGTGCCAGTAGAGATCCCGGGGTAGCGGCGCAGTATTTT.

V and J are TRBV29-1 and TRBJ2-7; the match to TRBD1 covers 8 bases. Germline V gives CDR1 SQVTM, CDR2 ANQGSEA. This CDR3 comprises 12 residues. Unmatched junction bases numbered 7, after V lost 7 bases and J lost 5 bases. CDR3 DNA: TGCAGCGCGCTGACAGGGGTCCACGAGCAGTACTTC. Its translation: CSALTGVHEQYF.

In its sample, this clone was seen once. CDR3 sequence reads: CASSLWGTLDSYEQYF. The CDR3 DNA reads as TGTGCCAGCAGCTTGTGGGGCACTCTAGACTCCTACGAGCAGTACTTC. V usage is TRBV11-2 and J usage is TRBJ2-7, with D possibly being TRBD1 (5 bases). The V gene lost 3 bases and the J gene lost 0 bases, with 15 bases spanning the gap. CDR1 is SGHAT and CDR2 is FQNNGV in the germline V gene. This CDR3 region has 16 residues.

The chain recombines TRBV2 with TRBJ2-7; TRBD2 agrees at 7 bases. The CDR3 runs 13 residues. Looked up from germline, CDR1 is SNHLY and CDR2 is FYNNEI. The V and J ends lost 6 bases and 0 bases, in that order; junction bases with no gene match: 2. The CDR3 DNA sequence: TGTGCCAGCAGGAGCGGGGCCTCCTACGAGCAGTACTTC. This translates into CASRSGASYEQYF.

The chain carries TRBV15 and TRBJ1-2; 7 nucleotides line up with TRBD1. V lost 0 bases and J lost 6; bases outside the gene matches: 7. CDR1 is LNHNV and CDR2 is YYDKDF in the germline V gene (reference sequence). CDR3 length equals 15 residues. CDR3 coding DNA: TGTGCCACCAGCAGAGATCTACAGGGGTTGGATGGCTACACCTTC. Protein product: CATSRDLQGLDGYTF.

V and J are TRBV18 and TRBJ2-1; 9 bases match TRBD1. Trimming took 3 bases from V and 7 from J; bases not matched to a gene: 4. Per the germline V gene, CDR1 is KGHSH and CDR2 is LQKENI. This CDR3 is 14 amino acids long. The CDR3 is CASSPGQGGNEQFF. CDR3 nucleotide sequence: TGTGCCAGCTCACCGGGACAGGGTGGAAATGAGCAGTTCTTC.

The chain employs TRBV6-5 and TRBJ1-2; 7 nucleotides align to TRBD1. Losses at the gene ends were 5 bases for V and 7 bases for J; bases not matched to a gene: 7. CDR1 and CDR2 (germline): MNHEY, SVGAGI. The CDR3 has 13 amino acids. The CDR3 nucleotides read TGTGCCAGCAGTCGATCAAACAGGGGTGGCTACACCTTC. This codes for CASSRSNRGGYTF.

This clone showed up just once. The rearrangement links TRBV6-6 to TRBJ2-7; 8 positions match TRBD1. The germline V gene has CDR1 MNHNY and CDR2 SVGAGI (reference sequence). CDR3 size: 13 residues. V lost 5 bases to trimming and J lost 2 bases; unmatched junction nucleotides: 2. This chain's CDR3 is CASSQGAPYEQYF. The CDR3 DNA is TGTGCCAGCAGTCAGGGGGCACCCTACGAGCAGTACTTC.

The rearrangement joins TRBV4-2 to TRBJ1-1, with TRBD1 matching 7 bases. The CDR3 has 15 amino acids. Germline-derived CDR1 and CDR2 are LGHNA and YNFKEQ. The junction had 5 bases not matched to a gene; V was cut back by 2 bases and J by 2 bases. The CDR3 DNA sequence: TGTGCCAGCAGCCAATTACAGGGGCGAAACACTGAAGCTTTCTTT. Translated, it gives CASSQLQGRNTEAFF.

The V and J genes are TRBV7-9 and TRBJ2-2; 14 bases are shared with TRBD2. The CDR3 runs to 18 residues. Germline values: CDR1 SEHNR, CDR2 FQNEAQ (reference sequence). The J segment lost 7 bases and the V segment lost 5 bases, leaving 12 bases of the junction unmatched. The DNA of the CDR3 is TGTGCCAGCAGCATGGGAAAGGGACTAGCGGGAGCTGGCGGGGAGCTGTTTTTT. Translation gives CASSMGKGLAGAGGELFF.

The genes are TRBV21-1 and TRBJ2-5; the table's D gene call, TRBD2, was not cross checked with the DNA. TRBV21-1 represents a pseudogene. The CDR3 is 17 amino acids. CDR3 amino acids: CASSNWTSGGAGKTQYF. In DNA, the CDR3 is TGTGCCAGCAGCAACTGGACTAGCGGGGGGGCCGGAAAGACCCAGTACTTC.

The genes are TRBV5-4 and TRBJ2-7; D is possibly TRBD1 (6 bases). The CDR3 totals 12 residues. V gave up 1 base and J gave up 6 bases, with 8 bases separating them. Germline V CDR1 and CDR2: SGHNT, YYREEE (reference sequence). The DNA for the CDR3 is TGTGCCAGCAGCTTGCCCAGGGGCGAGCAGTACTTC. Translating it yields CASSLPRGEQYF.

V is TRBV5-1 and J is TRBJ1-5; D not certain. This CDR3 contains 15 residues. Germline V gene sequence: CDR1 SGHRS, CDR2 YFSETQ. Trimming pared 0 bases from V and 3 bases from J, leaving 10 bases between. CDR3 DNA: TGCGCCAGCAGCTTGGACGGACTTGACAATCAGCCCCAGCATTTT. It translates to CASSLDGLDNQPQHF.

Here the CDR3 DNA reads TGTGCCAGCAGCTTGGCAAAGACTAGCGGGGGAGATGAGCAGTTCTTC. Protein sequence: CASSLAKTSGGDEQFF. This chain uses TRBV5-4 with TRBJ2-1, with 12 bases aligning to TRBD2. The germline V gene encodes CDR1 SGHNT and CDR2 YYREEE (reference sequence). The CDR3 has 16 amino acids. Unmatched junction bases numbered 6, after V lost 0 bases and J lost 8 bases.

The V gene is TRBV28, the J gene TRBJ2-7, with a possible D match to TRBD1 (5 bases). The length of the CDR3 is 12 residues. Trimming removed 3 bases at V and 6 bases at J, with 9 bases between. CDR1 and CDR2 from the germline V gene are MDHEN and SYDVKM. The CDR3: CASSFGATEQYF. CDR3 nucleotide sequence: TGTGCCAGCAGTTTTGGGGCCACCGAGCAGTACTTC.

This rearrangement joins TRBV5-6 to TRBJ2-2; D uncertain. This CDR3 has 14 amino acids. Trimming shortened V by 0 bases and J by 1 base, and 4 bases separated the two germline ends. Germline lookup yields CDR1 SGHDT and CDR2 YYEEEE. In DNA form, the CDR3 reads TGTGCCAGCAGCTTGGTACAGAACACCGGGGAGCTGTTTTTT. As protein: CASSLVQNTGELFF.

The chain links TRBV2 to TRBJ2-5; 12 bases are a match to TRBD2. This CDR3 region has 18 residues. Germline V lookup: CDR1 SNHLY, CDR2 FYNNEI. J was trimmed by 5 bases and V by 6 bases; bases with no gene match: 16. CDR3: CASSKAGSGLAGRETQYF. In DNA form, the CDR3 reads TGTGCCAGCAGCAAAGCGGGTTCTGGACTAGCGGGGAGGGAGACCCAGTACTTC.

V and J are TRBV29-1 and TRBJ2-2, with TRBD1 as a possible D gene (6 bases). The CDR3 has 13 residues. CDR1 SQVTM and CDR2 ANQGSEA come from the germline V gene. V gave up 6 bases and J gave up 6 bases, with 14 bases separating them. CDR3 in DNA: TGCAGCGTGGGGGCTTATGGTGCCGGGGAGCTGTTTTTT. This codes for CSVGAYGAGELFF.

This chain links TRBV29-1 with TRBJ2-7; D may be TRBD2 (6 bases). V was cut by 2 bases and J by 5 bases, with 16 bases left in between. Per the germline V gene, CDR1 is SQVTM and CDR2 is ANQGSEA. This CDR3 is built from 14 residues. This CDR3 reads CSVELGRTGDEQYF. The CDR3 DNA follows: TGCAGCGTTGAATTAGGTCGGACGGGGGACGAGCAGTACTTC.

This chain connects TRBV7-9 to TRBJ1-4; D possibly corresponds to TRBD1 (5 bases). V was clipped by 5 bases and J by 0 bases, with 19 bases between them. Germline V lookup: CDR1 SEHNR, CDR2 FQNEAQ (reference sequence). The CDR3 sequence is 18 residues long. CDR3 protein: CASSPGPHSFATNEKLFF. CDR3 coding DNA: TGTGCCAGCAGCCCAGGGCCGCACAGCTTTGCAACTAATGAAAAACTGTTTTTT.

This chain uses TRBV7-8 with TRBJ1-5, with 9 bases identical to TRBD1. Trimming took 5 bases from V and 6 from J; bases not matched to a gene: 11. Germline lookup yields CDR1 SGHVS and CDR2 FQNEAQ. This CDR3 has 16 amino acids. The CDR3: CASSPRDRESSQPQHF. In DNA, the CDR3 is TGTGCCAGCAGCCCCAGGGACAGGGAGTCCAGTCAGCCCCAGCATTTT.

The J gene is TRBJ2-7, the V gene TRBV11-2, with 7 bases aligning to TRBD1. CDR3 length: 14 amino acids. Germline V gene data show CDR1 as SGHAT and CDR2 as FQNNGV. J was trimmed by 4 bases and V by 0 bases; bases with no gene match: 3. DNA for the CDR3: TGTGCCAGCAGCTTAGATTTGACAGGGTACGAGCAGTACTTC. It encodes CASSLDLTGYEQYF.

This chain links TRBV6-6 with TRBJ1-5; 9 bases match TRBD1. From germline, CDR1 is MNHNY and CDR2 SVGAGI (reference sequence). The length of the CDR3 is 14 residues. With 5 bases clipped from V and 4 bases from J, the junction kept 3 bases outside the gene matches. This chain's CDR3 is CASSVTGGNQPQHF. The CDR3 nucleotides are TGTGCCAGCAGTGTGACAGGGGGAAATCAGCCCCAGCATTTT.

V gene TRBV4-2 combines with J gene TRBJ2-1; TRBD2 matches at 9 bases. V gave up 0 bases and J gave up 7 bases; unmatched junction bases: 13. Looked up from germline, CDR1 is LGHNA and CDR2 is YNFKEQ. The CDR3 sequence is 18 residues long. CDR3 sequence reads: CASSQDLALAGDTNEQFF. Written as DNA, the CDR3 is TGTGCCAGCAGCCAAGATCTGGCGTTAGCGGGGGACACGAATGAGCAGTTCTTC.

The chain is built from TRBV28 and TRBJ1-2; D is possibly TRBD1 (5 bases). CDR3 length: 15 residues. Germline V gene lookup returns CDR1 MDHEN and CDR2 SYDVKM. V was pared by 3 bases and J by 4 bases, with 15 bases between. CDR3 residues: CASSFFKGFSYGYTF. The CDR3 nucleotides are TGTGCCAGCAGTTTCTTCAAGGGGTTTTCCTATGGCTACACCTTC.